The T cell receptor (beta chain) under discussion was sequenced for a study of cytomegalovirus exposure and HLA in healthy donors. Use of 60 Vbeta and 13 Jbeta primers characterized the PCR. Some clones are missing from TCRdb's copy, which holds only in-frame ones; the method was immunoSEQ multiplex PCR. The repertoire includes roughly 180,000 clones, around 80% of them detected once, and more than 1% sits in the top ten. V was pared by 6 bases and J by 1 base, with 4 bases of the junction left unmatched. The germline V gene has CDR1 MNHNS and CDR2 SASEGT. The CDR3 has 15 residues. Study-wide points: More clonal expansion characterized HLA-associated TCR beta chains than equally common others in a later analysis. In most subjects, TCR beta sequences reportedly gave accurate predictions of HLA-A and HLA-B alleles.

Details on this clone: As yet, its antigen is unknown.

The receptor was isolated from a boy between 2 and 15 years old in good health and CMV-seronegative. The V and J genes are TRBV6-1 and TRBJ1-5; 9 bases match TRBD1. Source material: PBMCs. CDR3 in DNA: TGTGCCAGCAGACGGGACAGGGCGAGCAATCAGCCCCAGCATTTT. It codes for CASRRDRASNQPQHF.